Each of the 16 T cell receptor beta chains below was sequenced from the same sample in a study of beta chain features in type 1 diabetes. Study outcomes and limitations: Type 1 diabetes patients had TCRB CDR3s that were shorter (moderately but significantly so) in all four CD4+ subsets.

These TCRs are of unknown antigen specificity. cDNA synthesis used the whole RNA isolate, giving expressed TCRB sequences. Method: immunoSEQ multiplex PCR; TCRdb's copy keeps in-frame clones and lacks some. This sample has some 190,000 clones, with approximately 8% found just once. Sequencing was performed on central memory CD4+ T cells from blood. These receptors originate from a man younger than 35 with type 1 diabetes.

The chain has TRBV28 and TRBJ2-7, with TRBD1 identical over 9 bases. The V gene's germline CDR1 is MDHEN and CDR2 SYDVKM. The J segment lost 5 bases and the V segment lost 7 bases, leaving 6 bases of the junction unmatched. CDR3 length: 13 amino acids. For the CDR3, the DNA is TGTGCCAGCATGACGGGACAGGGAAACGAGCAGTACTTC. This gives the protein CASMTGQGNEQYF.

The rearrangement joins TRBV4-3 to TRBJ1-6, with D tentatively TRBD1 (5 bases). Trimming cost V 0 bases and J 7 bases, with 13 bases left between them. CDR3 length: 16 amino acids. Germline V gene data show CDR1 as LGHNA and CDR2 as YSLEER. Here the CDR3 DNA reads TGCGCCAGCAGCCAAGATCGTGTCAGGGTCAATTCACCCCTCCACTTT. Residues: CASSQDRVRVNSPLHF.

The table lists this clone with a few counts. This chain joins TRBV9 and TRBJ2-5, with 12 bases that match TRBD1. Germline values: CDR1 SGDLS, CDR2 YYNGEE. This CDR3 region has 15 residues. Unmatched junction bases numbered 4, after V lost 3 bases and J lost 4 bases. The CDR3 here is CASSGGTGGTETQYF. DNA for the CDR3: TGTGCCAGCAGCGGCGGGACAGGGGGCACAGAGACCCAGTACTTC.

Only a few counts were recorded for this clone. The J gene is TRBJ1-4, the V gene TRBV5-5, with 8 bases lining up with TRBD1. The germline V gene has CDR1 SGHKS and CDR2 YYEKEE (reference sequence). Germline trimming cut 2 bases from V and 6 bases from J; bases unmatched to any gene: 3. The CDR3 runs to 14 residues. The CDR3 is CASSFAGQDEKLFF. CDR3 sequence (DNA): TGTGCCAGCAGCTTTGCGGGACAGGATGAAAAACTGTTTTTT.

V usage is TRBV30 and J usage is TRBJ2-3; 12 nucleotides agree with TRBD2. The V and J ends lost 0 bases and 5 bases, in that order; junction bases with no gene match: 12. Per the germline V gene, CDR1 is GTSNPN and CDR2 is SVGIG (reference sequence). The CDR3 runs 18 residues. DNA of the CDR3: TGTGCCTGGAGTGTATCCCGGCTAGCGGGGGGGGTAATAGATACGCAGTATTTT. It encodes CAWSVSRLAGGVIDTQYF. Combining the CDR3 with reference TRBV30 and TRBJ2-3 gives the whole variable domain SQTIHQWPATLVQPVGSPLSLECTVEGTSNPNLYWYRQAAGRGLQLLFYSVGIGQISSEVPQNLSASRPQDRQFILSSKKLLLSDSGFYLCAWSVSRLAGGVIDTQYFGPGTRLTVL.

There are a few counts of this clone. V and J are TRBV28 and TRBJ1-4; D is uncertain. The CDR3 runs to 15 residues. The ends were cut back, 2 bases at V and 8 bases at J, with 15 bases in the middle. Germline V gives CDR1 MDHEN, CDR2 SYDVKM. The CDR3 loop reads CASSLAAHLREKLFF. CDR3 nucleotides: TGTGCCAGCAGTTTAGCGGCTCACCTTCGGGAAAAACTGTTTTTT.

The V call is TRBV7-9, the J call TRBJ1-2; weak D call: TRBD1 (6 bases). CDR3 size: 12 residues. Trimming shortened V by 8 bases and J by 4 bases, and 11 bases separated the two germline ends. Germline values: CDR1 SEHNR, CDR2 FQNEAQ (reference sequence). CDR3 DNA: TGTGCCAGCGAAACAGGGAGCTATGGCTACACCTTC. Translating it yields CASETGSYGYTF.

This clone was seen a few times. The V and J genes are TRBV7-9 and TRBJ2-2, with 9 bases that match TRBD1. Germline trimming cut 5 bases from V and 4 bases from J; bases unmatched to any gene: 5. There are 15 residues in the CDR3. Germline V gene data show CDR1 as SEHNR and CDR2 as FQNEAQ (reference sequence). CDR3 in amino acids: CASSHGTGSTGELFF. The CDR3, as DNA: TGTGCCAGCAGCCACGGGACAGGGAGCACCGGGGAGCTGTTTTTT.

The chain employs TRBV18 and TRBJ1-1; maybe TRBD1 (5 bases). The V gene lost 1 base and the J gene lost 4 bases, with 7 bases spanning the gap. CDR1 and CDR2 (germline): KGHSH, LQKENI. CDR3 length: 13 residues. Written as DNA, the CDR3 is TGTGCCAGCTCACCACTTGGGGCCACTGAAGCTTTCTTT. It encodes CASSPLGATEAFF.

The CDR3 protein is CASSLAGQGGSGANVLTF. DNA for the CDR3: TGTGCCAGCTCACTCGCCGGACAGGGGGGATCTGGGGCCAACGTCCTGACTTTC. This chain uses TRBV18 with TRBJ2-6; TRBD1 matches 10 bases. V shed 4 bases and J 1 base; nucleotides not matched to a gene: 7. The CDR3 runs to 18 residues. Per the germline V gene, CDR1 is KGHSH and CDR2 is LQKENI.

The chain uses TRBV11-2 and TRBJ2-7, with TRBD2 identical over 15 bases. The CDR3 consists of 18 residues. CDR1 is SGHAT, CDR2 FQNNGV, per germline. J lost 5 bases, V lost 5 bases, and 13 bases had no gene match. CDR3 coding DNA: TGTGCCAGCAGCCGGGGCGTGTCCGGACTAGCGGGAGGGAACGAGCAGTACTTC. Its protein is CASSRGVSGLAGGNEQYF.

This clone was observed a few times. The CDR3 coding sequence is TGTGCCAGCAGCGCCATAACTAGCGGGAGAAACACCGGGGAGCTGTTTTTT. Its protein product is CASSAITSGRNTGELFF. The J gene is TRBJ2-2, the V gene TRBV7-9, with TRBD2 matching 11 bases. Trimming took 5 bases from V and 2 from J; bases not matched to a gene: 7. CDR1 SEHNR and CDR2 FQNEAQ come from the germline V gene (reference sequence). The CDR3 has 17 amino acids.

This clone was seen more than once but under ten times. This chain uses TRBV28 with TRBJ2-3; D gene unclear. Trimming removed 7 bases from V and 0 bases from J, with 14 bases in between. This CDR3 has 15 amino acids. Germline assignment: CDR1 MDHEN and CDR2 SYDVKM. Here the CDR3 reads CASTSSRWSTDTQYF. The CDR3 DNA sequence: TGTGCCAGCACCTCCTCCCGGTGGAGCACAGATACGCAGTATTTT. Together with reference TRBV28 and TRBJ2-3, the CDR3 gives the full variable domain: DVKVTQSSRYLVKRTGEKVFLECVQDMDHENMFWYRQDPGLGLRLIYFSYDVKMKEKGDIPEGYSVSREKKERFSLILESASTNQTSMYLCASTSSRWSTDTQYFGPGTRLTVL.

The rearrangement uses TRBV10-3 and TRBJ1-4; D is ambiguous. CDR3 length: 13 residues. The V gene's germline CDR1 is ENHRY and CDR2 SYGVKD. V was clipped by 0 bases and J by 5 bases, with 4 bases between them. CDR3: CAISESANEKLFF. CDR3 nucleotides: TGTGCCATCAGTGAGTCTGCGAATGAAAAACTGTTTTTT.

This clone was observed a handful of times. This chain links TRBV18 with TRBJ2-7; 10 bases align to TRBD2. Trimming took 1 base from V and 2 from J; bases not matched to a gene: 5. CDR3 length: 16 amino acids. The V gene's germline CDR1 is KGHSH and CDR2 LQKENI. CDR3 in amino acids: CASSPLTSGVTYEQYF. The CDR3 DNA follows: TGTGCCAGCTCACCACTCACTAGCGGGGTCACCTACGAGCAGTACTTC.

The chain joins TRBV28 to TRBJ2-7, with TRBD2 matching over 7 bases. Germline-derived CDR1 and CDR2 are MDHEN and SYDVKM. The ends lost 5 bases at V and 6 bases at J; junction bases unmatched: 10. The CDR3 extends over 14 amino acids. Here the CDR3 reads CASSPGGEGPEQYF. CDR3 in DNA: TGTGCCAGCAGTCCCGGTGGGGAGGGCCCCGAGCAGTACTTC.